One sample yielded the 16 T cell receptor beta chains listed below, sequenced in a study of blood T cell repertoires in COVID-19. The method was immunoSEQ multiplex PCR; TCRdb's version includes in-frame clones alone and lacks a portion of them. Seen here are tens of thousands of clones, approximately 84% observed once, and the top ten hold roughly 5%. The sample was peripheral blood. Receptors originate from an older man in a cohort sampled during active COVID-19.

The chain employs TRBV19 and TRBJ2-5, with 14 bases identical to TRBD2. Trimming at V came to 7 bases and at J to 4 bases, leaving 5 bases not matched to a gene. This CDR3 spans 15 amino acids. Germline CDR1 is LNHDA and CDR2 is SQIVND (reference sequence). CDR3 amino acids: CASTKGLAGAETQYF. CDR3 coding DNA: TGTGCCAGTACCAAGGGACTAGCGGGAGCAGAGACCCAGTACTTC.

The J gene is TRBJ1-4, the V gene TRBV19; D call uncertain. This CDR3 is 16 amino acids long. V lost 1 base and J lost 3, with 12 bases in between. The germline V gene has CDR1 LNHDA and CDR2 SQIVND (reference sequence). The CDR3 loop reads CASSIGSTVSNEKLFF. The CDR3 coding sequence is TGTGCCAGTAGTATAGGATCCACAGTCTCTAATGAAAAACTGTTTTTT.

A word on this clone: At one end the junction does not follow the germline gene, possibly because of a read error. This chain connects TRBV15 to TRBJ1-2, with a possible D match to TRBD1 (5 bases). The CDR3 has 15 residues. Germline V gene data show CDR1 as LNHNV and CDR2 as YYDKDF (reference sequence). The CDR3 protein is CATSFDGGANYGHTF. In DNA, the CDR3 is TGTGCCACCAGCTTCGACGGAGGGGCTAACTATGGCCACACCTTC.

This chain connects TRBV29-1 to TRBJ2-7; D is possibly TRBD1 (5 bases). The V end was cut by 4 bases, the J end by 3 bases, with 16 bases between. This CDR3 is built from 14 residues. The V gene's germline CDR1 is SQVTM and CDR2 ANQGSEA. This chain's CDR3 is CSVVLGDRNYEQYF. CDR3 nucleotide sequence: TGCAGCGTTGTGCTAGGTGACAGAAACTACGAGCAGTACTTC.

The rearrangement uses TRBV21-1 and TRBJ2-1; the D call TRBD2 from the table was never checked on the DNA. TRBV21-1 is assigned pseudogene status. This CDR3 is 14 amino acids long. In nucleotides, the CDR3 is TGTGCCAGCAGCAAAGCGATCTACTATATCGAGCAGTTCTTC. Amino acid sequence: CASSKAIYYIEQFF.

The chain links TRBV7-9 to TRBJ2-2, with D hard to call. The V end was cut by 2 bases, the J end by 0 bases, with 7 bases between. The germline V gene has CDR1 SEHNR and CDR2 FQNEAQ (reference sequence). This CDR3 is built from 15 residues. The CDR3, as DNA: TGTGCCAGCAGCTTAAATACACCGAACACCGGGGAGCTGTTTTTT. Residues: CASSLNTPNTGELFF.

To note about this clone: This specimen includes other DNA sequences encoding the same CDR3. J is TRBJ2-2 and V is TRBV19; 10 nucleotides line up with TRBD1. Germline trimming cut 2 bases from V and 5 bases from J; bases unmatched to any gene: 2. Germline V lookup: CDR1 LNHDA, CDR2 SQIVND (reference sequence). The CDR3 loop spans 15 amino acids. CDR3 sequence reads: CASSIRTGGTGELFF. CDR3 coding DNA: TGTGCCAGTAGTATAAGGACAGGGGGAACCGGGGAGCTGTTTTTT.

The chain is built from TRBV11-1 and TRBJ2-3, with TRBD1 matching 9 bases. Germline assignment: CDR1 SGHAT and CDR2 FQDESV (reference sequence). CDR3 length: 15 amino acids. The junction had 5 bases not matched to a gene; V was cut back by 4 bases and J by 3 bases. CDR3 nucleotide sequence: TGTGCCAGCAGCTCCGGACAGGGGAGAACAGATACGCAGTATTTT. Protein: CASSSGQGRTDTQYF.

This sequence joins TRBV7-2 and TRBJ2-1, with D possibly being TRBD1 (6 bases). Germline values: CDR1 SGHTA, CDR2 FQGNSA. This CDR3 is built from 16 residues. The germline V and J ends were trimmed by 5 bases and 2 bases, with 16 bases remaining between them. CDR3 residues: CASSLRQVFAYNEQFF. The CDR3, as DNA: TGTGCCAGCAGCCTCAGACAGGTCTTTGCCTACAATGAGCAGTTCTTC.

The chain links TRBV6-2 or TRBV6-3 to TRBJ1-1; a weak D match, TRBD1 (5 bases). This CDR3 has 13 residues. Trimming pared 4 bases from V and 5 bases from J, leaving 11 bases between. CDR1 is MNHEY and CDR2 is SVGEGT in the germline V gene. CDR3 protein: CASSSGEGTEAFF. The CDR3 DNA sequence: TGTGCCAGCAGTTCCGGGGAGGGGACTGAAGCTTTCTTT.

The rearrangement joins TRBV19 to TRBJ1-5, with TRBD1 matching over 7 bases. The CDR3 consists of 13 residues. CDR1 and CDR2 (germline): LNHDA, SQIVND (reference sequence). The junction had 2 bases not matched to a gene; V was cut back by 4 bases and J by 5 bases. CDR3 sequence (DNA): TGTGCCAGTAGTACACAGGGGCATCAGCCCCAGCATTTT. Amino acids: CASSTQGHQPQHF.

The CDR3: CASSSTSGNTIYF. CDR3 coding DNA: TGTGCCAGCAGTTCGACATCAGGAAACACCATATATTTT. This chain connects TRBV27 to TRBJ1-3, with no clear D. CDR1 and CDR2 (germline): MNHEY, SMNVEV (reference sequence). The CDR3 length is 13 residues. V shed 4 bases and J shed 4 bases, with 8 bases lying between them.

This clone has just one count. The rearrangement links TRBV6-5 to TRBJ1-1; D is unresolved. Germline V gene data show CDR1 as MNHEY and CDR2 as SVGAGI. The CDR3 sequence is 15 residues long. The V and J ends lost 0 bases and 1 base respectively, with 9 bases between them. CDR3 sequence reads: CASSYSWPPNTEAFF. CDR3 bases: TGTGCCAGCAGTTACTCTTGGCCCCCGAACACTGAAGCTTTCTTT.

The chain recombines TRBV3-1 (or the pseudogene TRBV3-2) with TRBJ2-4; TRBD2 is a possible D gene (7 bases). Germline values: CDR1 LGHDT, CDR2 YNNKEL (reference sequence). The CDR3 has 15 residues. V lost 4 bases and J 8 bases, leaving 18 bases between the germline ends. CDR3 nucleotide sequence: TGTGCCAGCAGCCCCGGGAAGGGGGGGCGAGACATTCAGTACTTC. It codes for CASSPGKGGRDIQYF.

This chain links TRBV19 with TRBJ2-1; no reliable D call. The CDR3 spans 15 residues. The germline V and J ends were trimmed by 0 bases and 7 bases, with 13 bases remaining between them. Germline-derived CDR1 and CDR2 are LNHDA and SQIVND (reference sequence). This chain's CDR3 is CASSIDQQQPNEQFF. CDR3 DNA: TGTGCCAGTAGTATAGATCAACAGCAACCTAATGAGCAGTTCTTC.

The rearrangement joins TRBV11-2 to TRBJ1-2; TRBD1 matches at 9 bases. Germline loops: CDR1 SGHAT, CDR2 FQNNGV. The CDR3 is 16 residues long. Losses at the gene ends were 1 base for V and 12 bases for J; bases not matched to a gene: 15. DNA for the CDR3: TGTGCCAGCAGCTTAGCGGTTACCGGGACAGGGTTTACAGACACCTTC. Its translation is CASSLAVTGTGFTDTF.